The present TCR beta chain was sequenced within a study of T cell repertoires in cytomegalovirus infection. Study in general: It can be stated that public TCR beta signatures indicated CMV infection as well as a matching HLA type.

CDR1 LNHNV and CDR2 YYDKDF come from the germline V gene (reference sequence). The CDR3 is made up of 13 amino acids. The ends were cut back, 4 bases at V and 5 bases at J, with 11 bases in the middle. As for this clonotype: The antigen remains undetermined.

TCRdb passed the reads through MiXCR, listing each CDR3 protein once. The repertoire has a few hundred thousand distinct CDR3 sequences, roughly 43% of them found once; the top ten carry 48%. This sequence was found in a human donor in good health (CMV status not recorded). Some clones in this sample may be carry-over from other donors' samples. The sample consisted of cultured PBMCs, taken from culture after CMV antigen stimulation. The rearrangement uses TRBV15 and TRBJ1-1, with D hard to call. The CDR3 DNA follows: TGTGCCACCAGCACATGGCCCGAAACTGAAGCTTTCTTT. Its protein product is CATSTWPETEAFF.